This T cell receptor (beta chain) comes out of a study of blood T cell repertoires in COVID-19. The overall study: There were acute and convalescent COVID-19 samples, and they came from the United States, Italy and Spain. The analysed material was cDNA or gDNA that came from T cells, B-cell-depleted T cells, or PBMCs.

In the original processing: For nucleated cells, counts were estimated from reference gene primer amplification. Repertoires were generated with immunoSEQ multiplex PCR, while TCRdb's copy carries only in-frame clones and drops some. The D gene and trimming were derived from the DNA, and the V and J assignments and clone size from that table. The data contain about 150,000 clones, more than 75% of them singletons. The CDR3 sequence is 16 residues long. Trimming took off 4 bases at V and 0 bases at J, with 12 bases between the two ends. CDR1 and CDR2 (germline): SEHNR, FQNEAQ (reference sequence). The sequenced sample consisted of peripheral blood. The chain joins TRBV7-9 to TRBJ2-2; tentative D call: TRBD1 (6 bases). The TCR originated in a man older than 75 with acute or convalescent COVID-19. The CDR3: CASSYPTGANTGELFF. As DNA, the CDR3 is TGTGCCAGCAGCTACCCGACAGGAGCGAACACCGGGGAGCTGTTTTTT.